A selection of T cell receptor beta chains follows, all from one sample in a study of blood T cells in healthy people across ages. From the 5' RACE reads, TCRdb called clonotypes with MiXCR, one entry per CDR3 protein. This table has about 1 million distinct CDR3 sequences, 35% to 55% appearing once. Sequencing input: blood. The source of these receptors is an older woman in good health. Each CDR3 is given without its conserved first and last residue.

TRBV2	ASTSGVSYNEQF
TRBV12-3/TRBV12-4	ASRARDRGTYEQY
TRBV29-1	SVRGVAGANVLT
TRBV7-2	ASSFKGSPRGYT
TRBV5-8	ASSWVLY
TRBV7-9	ASSSTDGSTDTQY
TRBV11-1	ASSLVLAGWLY
TRBV10-3	AISDGAGSGKNGNEQF
TRBV7-6	ASSLAPGEGNQPQH
TRBV11-2	ASSSQRDTQY
TRBV7-9	ASSPLEPRTEAF
TRBV7-8	ASSGDLAGGRYEQY
TRBV15	ATSRNWAPSQTQY
TRBV5-1	ASSPRAGQDEQY
TRBV28	ASSLTGASAYEQY
TRBV4-2	ASSKGPGTSGRNEQF
TRBV4-2	ASRGRTLEGSLDGGGQGEKLF
TRBV20-1	SARGTGIGEAF
TRBV20-1	SARGKGRSSYNEQF
TRBV27	ASSLRAHRGEELF
TRBV20-1	SAPPGQGAKPSYGYT
TRBV6-1	ASSTSGTGFTNYGYT
TRBV6-1	ASSELVSIYQETQY